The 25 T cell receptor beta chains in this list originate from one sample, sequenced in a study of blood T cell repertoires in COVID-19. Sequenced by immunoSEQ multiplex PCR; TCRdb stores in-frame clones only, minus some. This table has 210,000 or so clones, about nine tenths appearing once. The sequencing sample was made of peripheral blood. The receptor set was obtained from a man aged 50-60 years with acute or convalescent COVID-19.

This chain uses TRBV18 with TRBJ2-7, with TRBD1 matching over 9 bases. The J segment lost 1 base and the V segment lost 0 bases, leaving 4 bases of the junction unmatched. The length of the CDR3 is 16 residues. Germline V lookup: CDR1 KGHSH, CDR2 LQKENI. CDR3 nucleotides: TGTGCCAGCTCACCACCGGGGGACAGGGTATCCTACGAGCAGTACTTC. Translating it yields CASSPPGDRVSYEQYF.

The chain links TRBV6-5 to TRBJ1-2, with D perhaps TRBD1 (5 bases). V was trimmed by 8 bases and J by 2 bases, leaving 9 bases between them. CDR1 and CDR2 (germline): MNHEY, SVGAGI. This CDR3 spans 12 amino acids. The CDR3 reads CASRQINYGYTF. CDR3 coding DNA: TGTGCCAGCCGACAGATCAACTATGGCTACACCTTC.

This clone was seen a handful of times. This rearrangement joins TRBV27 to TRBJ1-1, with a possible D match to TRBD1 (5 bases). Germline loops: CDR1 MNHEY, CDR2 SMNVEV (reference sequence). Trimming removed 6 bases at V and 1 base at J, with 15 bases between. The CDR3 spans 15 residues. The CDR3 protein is CASRVGSGKNTEAFF. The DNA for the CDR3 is TGTGCCAGCAGGGTAGGTTCAGGGAAGAACACTGAAGCTTTCTTT.

CDR3 nucleotide sequence: TGTGCCAGCAGTCCAGTTCGGAGCGGGGCATACAATGAGCAGTTCTTC. This sequence encodes CASSPVRSGAYNEQFF. The chain combines TRBV27 with TRBJ2-1; 7 bases map to TRBD2. Germline lookup yields CDR1 MNHEY and CDR2 SMNVEV (reference sequence). This CDR3 has 16 amino acids. V gave up 5 bases and J gave up 4 bases; unmatched junction bases: 11.

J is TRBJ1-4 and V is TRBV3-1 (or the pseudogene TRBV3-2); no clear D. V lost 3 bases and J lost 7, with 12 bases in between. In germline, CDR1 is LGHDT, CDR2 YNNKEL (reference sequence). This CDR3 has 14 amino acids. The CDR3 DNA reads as TGTGCCAGCAGCCAGGAAGACATATCTGAAAAACTGTTTTTT. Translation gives CASSQEDISEKLFF.

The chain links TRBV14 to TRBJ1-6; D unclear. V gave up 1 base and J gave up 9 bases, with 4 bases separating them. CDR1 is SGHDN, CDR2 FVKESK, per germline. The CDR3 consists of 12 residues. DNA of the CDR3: TGTGCCAGCAGCCAAGTCAGTTCACCCCTCCACTTT. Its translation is CASSQVSSPLHF.

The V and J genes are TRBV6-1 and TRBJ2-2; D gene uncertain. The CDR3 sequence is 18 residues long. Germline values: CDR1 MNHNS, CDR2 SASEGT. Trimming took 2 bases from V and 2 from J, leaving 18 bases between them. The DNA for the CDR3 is TGTGCCAGCAGTGAAAGAGGTCGGCAACGATTTAACACCGGGGAGCTGTTTTTT. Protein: CASSERGRQRFNTGELFF.

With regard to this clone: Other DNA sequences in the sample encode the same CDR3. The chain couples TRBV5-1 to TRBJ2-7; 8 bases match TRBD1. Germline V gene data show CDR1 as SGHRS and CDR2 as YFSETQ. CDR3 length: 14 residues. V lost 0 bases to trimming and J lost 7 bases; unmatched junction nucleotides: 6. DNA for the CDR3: TGCGCCAGCAGCTTGGGTCAGGGGGCGAGAGAGCAGTACTTC. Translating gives CASSLGQGAREQYF.

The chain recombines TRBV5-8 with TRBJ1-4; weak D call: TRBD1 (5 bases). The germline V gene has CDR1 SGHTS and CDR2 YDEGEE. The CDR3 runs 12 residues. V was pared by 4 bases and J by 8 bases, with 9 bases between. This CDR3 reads CASSQNREKLFF. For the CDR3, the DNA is TGTGCCAGCAGCCAAAACAGGGAAAAACTGTTTTTT.

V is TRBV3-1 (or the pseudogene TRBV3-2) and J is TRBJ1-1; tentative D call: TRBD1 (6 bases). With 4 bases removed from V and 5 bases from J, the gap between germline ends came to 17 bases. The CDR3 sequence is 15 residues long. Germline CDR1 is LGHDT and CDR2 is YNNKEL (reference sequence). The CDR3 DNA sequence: TGTGCCAGCAGCCCCTACCCTCGACAGGCAACTGAAGCTTTCTTT. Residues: CASSPYPRQATEAFF.

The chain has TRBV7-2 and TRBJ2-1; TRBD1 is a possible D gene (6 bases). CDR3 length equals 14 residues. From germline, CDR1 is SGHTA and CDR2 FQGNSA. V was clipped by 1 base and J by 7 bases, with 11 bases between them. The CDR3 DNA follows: TGTGCCAGCAGCTTAGGTTACAGGGCGAATGAGCAGTTCTTC. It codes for CASSLGYRANEQFF.

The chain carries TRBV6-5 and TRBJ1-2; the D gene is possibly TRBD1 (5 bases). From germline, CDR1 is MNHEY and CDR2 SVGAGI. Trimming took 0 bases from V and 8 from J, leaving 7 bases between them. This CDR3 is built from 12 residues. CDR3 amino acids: CASSYSGGGYTF. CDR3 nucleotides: TGTGCCAGCAGTTACTCCGGGGGGGGCTACACCTTC.

The CDR3 nucleotides read TGCGCCAGCAGCTCAGGACTCGTTGAGGAAAAACTGTTTTTT. Translating gives CASSSGLVEEKLFF. J is TRBJ1-4 and V is TRBV5-1; no clear D. CDR1 SGHRS and CDR2 YFSETQ come from the germline V gene. There are 14 residues in the CDR3. The V end was cut by 3 bases, the J end by 8 bases, with 14 bases between. Full variable domain (missing parts from reference TRBV5-1 and TRBJ1-4): KAGVTQTPRYLIKTRGQQVTLSCSPISGHRSVSWYQQTPGQGLQFLFEYFSETQRNKGNFPGRFSGRQFSNSRSEMNVSTLELGDSALYLCASSSGLVEEKLFFGSGTQLSVL.

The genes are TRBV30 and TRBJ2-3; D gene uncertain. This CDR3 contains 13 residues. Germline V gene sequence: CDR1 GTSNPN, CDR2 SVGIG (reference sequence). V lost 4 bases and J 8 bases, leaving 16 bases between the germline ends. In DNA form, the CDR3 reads TGTGCCTGGACCCCACGTACGACTTTTACGCAGTATTTT. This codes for CAWTPRTTFTQYF. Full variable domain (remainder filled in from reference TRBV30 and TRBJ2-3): SQTIHQWPATLVQPVGSPLSLECTVEGTSNPNLYWYRQAAGRGLQLLFYSVGIGQISSEVPQNLSASRPQDRQFILSSKKLLLSDSGFYLCAWTPRTTFTQYFGPGTRLTVL.

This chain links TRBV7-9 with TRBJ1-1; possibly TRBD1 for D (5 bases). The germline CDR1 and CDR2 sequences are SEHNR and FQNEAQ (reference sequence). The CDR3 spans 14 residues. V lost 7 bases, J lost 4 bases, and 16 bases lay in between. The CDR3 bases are TGTGCCAGCATCCCTCGCGCCGGGGGCACTGAAGCTTTCTTT. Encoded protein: CASIPRAGGTEAFF. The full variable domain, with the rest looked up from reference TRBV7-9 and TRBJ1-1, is DTGVSQNPRHKITKRGQNVTFRCDPISEHNRLYWYRQTLGQGPEFLTYFQNEAQLEKSRLLSDRFSAERPKGSFSTLEIQRTEQGDSAMYLCASIPRAGGTEAFFGQGTRLTVV.

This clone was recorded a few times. The CDR3 loop is CASSLKLWGKTQYF. The CDR3 nucleotides are TGTGCCAGCAGCTTAAAACTATGGGGCAAGACCCAGTACTTC. The V call is TRBV7-8, the J call TRBJ2-5; D is perhaps TRBD1 (5 bases). Germline V gene data show CDR1 as SGHVS and CDR2 as FQNEAQ. With 2 bases removed from V and 6 bases from J, the gap between germline ends came to 13 bases. This CDR3 has 14 amino acids.

This CDR3 is CASGLGVLSNQPQHF. CDR3 bases: TGTGCTAGTGGTTTAGGAGTGCTTAGCAATCAGCCCCAGCATTTT. This chain joins TRBV12-5 and TRBJ1-5; unclear D gene. Germline V gene data show CDR1 as LGHNT and CDR2 as FRNRAP. The length of the CDR3 is 15 residues. The V and J ends lost 3 bases and 0 bases respectively, with 9 bases between them.

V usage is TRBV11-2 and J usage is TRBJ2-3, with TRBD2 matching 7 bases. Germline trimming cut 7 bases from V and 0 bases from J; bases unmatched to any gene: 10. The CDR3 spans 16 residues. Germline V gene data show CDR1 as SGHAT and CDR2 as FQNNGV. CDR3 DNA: TGTGCCAGCACCCGAATGGGGGGGACTAGCACAGATACGCAGTATTTT. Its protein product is CASTRMGGTSTDTQYF. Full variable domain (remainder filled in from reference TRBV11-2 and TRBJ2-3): EAGVAQSPRYKIIEKRQSVAFWCNPISGHATLYWYQQILGQGPKLLIQFQNNGVVDDSQLPKDRFSAERLKGVDSTLKIQPAKLEDSAVYLCASTRMGGTSTDTQYFGPGTRLTVL.

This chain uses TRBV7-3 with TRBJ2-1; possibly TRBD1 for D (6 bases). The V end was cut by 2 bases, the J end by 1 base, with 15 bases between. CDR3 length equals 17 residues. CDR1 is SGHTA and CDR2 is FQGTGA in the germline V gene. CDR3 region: CASSLLGGLLSYNEQFF. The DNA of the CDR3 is TGTGCCAGCAGCTTATTAGGGGGATTACTGTCCTACAATGAGCAGTTCTTC.

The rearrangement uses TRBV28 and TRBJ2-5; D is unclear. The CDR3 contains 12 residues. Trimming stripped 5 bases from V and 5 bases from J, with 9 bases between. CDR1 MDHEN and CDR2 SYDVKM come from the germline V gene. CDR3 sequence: CASSPPSETQYF. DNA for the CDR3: TGTGCCAGCAGTCCCCCGAGCGAGACCCAGTACTTC.

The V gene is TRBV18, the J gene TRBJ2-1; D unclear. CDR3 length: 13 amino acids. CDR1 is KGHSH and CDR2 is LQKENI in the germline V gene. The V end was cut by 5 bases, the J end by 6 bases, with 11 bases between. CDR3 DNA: TGTGCCAGCTCATTTTATAGTGGCAATGAGCAGTTCTTC. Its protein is CASSFYSGNEQFF.

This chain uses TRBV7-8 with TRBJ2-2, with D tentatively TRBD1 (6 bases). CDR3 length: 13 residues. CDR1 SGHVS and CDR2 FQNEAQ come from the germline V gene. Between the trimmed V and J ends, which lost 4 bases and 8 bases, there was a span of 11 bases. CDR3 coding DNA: TGTGCCAGCAGCTACACTAGGGGGGGGGAGCTGTTTTTT. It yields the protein CASSYTRGGELFF.

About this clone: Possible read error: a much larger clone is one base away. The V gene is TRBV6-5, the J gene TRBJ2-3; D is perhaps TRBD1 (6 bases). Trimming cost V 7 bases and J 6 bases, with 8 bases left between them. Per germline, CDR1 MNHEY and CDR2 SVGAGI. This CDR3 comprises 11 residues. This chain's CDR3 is CASNQGDTQYF. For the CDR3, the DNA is TGTGCCAGCAACCAGGGGGATACGCAGTATTTT.

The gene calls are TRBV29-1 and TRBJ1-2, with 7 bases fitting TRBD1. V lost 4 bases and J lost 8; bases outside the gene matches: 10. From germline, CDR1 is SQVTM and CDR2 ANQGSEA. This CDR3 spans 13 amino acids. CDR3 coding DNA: TGCAGCGTTGGAGGGGGCGGGTCTGAGGGCTACACCTTC. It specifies CSVGGGGSEGYTF.

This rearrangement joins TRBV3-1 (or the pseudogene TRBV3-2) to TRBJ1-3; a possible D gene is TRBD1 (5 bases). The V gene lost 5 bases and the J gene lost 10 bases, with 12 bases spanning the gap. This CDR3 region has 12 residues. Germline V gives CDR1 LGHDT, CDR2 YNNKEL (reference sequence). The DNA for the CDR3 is TGTGCCAGCAGCTTCAGGCGGGGGACCATATATTTT. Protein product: CASSFRRGTIYF.